This T cell receptor (beta chain) was retrieved from a study of CD8 T cells in ankylosing spondylitis. Study results and limitations: Previously reported in reactive arthritis synovial fluid and blood were some of the motif variants.

This clonotype was recorded many times. The antigen remains unidentified. TCRdb reanalysed the 5' RACE reads using MiXCR and keeps one entry per CDR3 protein. The data hold 200,000 or so distinct CDR3 sequences, with over 10% observed a single time. Germline V gene sequence: CDR1 KGHDR, CDR2 SFDVKD. This CDR3 contains 15 residues. V was clipped by 3 bases and J by 5 bases, with 13 bases between them. This sequence joins TRBV24-1 and TRBJ2-4; D perhaps matches TRBD1 (5 bases). The material sequenced was blood, either unsorted or a sorted T cell fraction (not recorded which). The TCR originated in a female donor with ankylosing spondylitis or in good health (not recorded which). This CDR3 reads CATSDAGGAENIQYF. Here the CDR3 DNA reads TGTGCCACCAGTGATGCCGGTGGGGCCGAAAACATTCAGTACTTC.